One sample yielded the 2 T cell receptor beta chains listed below, sequenced in a study of T cells in Graves' hyperthyroidism and ophthalmopathy (dated by TCRdb to the late 2010s). Libraries were prepared through multiplex PCR. Sequencing relied on an Illumina HiSeq 2000. The TCR beta CDR3 regions were amplified from the RNA transcripts. A first-round RT-PCR of the TCR CDR3 used the HTBI primer set with the Qiagen OneStep RT-PCR kit. TCRdb cleaned the public reads at Q25 with fastp, built clones with MiXCR and kept in-frame beta chains. Rows are combined by CDR3 protein, so each entry shows the most common genes and DNA. This sample gives around 300,000 distinct CDR3 sequences in total; about an eighth of them show up just once. Of the sample, roughly 33% falls within the top ten clones. What was sequenced was blood. These receptors originate from a woman between 40 and 50 years old with Graves' ophthalmopathy.

This clonotype was counted many times. The genes are TRBV27 and TRBJ1-1; no firm D call. Trimming shortened V by 6 bases and J by 4 bases, and 15 bases separated the two germline ends. The germline CDR1 and CDR2 sequences are MNHEY and SMNVEV (reference sequence). The CDR3 has 14 amino acids. The CDR3 bases are TGTGCCAGCAGCATAGGGTTGGCGGTCACTGAAGCTTTCTTT. Protein product: CASSIGLAVTEAFF.

The rearrangement links TRBV27 to TRBJ1-6; TRBD1 matches 9 bases. With V trimmed by 0 bases and J by 8 bases, 11 bases remained unmatched. From germline, CDR1 is MNHEY and CDR2 SMNVEV (reference sequence). The CDR3 spans 18 residues. CDR3 sequence reads: CASSLSYPGQGRHSPLHF. In DNA, the CDR3 is TGTGCCAGCAGTTTATCGTATCCCGGACAGGGGAGGCATTCACCCCTCCACTTT.